What follows is one TCR beta chain and its context. This specimen belongs to a study of control samples from healthy donors and cancer patients. Clones were read by immunoSEQ multiplex PCR, and TCRdb kept only the in-frame ones, dropping some. The sample includes around 100,000 clones, 90% of them seen just once. The material sequenced was blood. This TCR came from a woman aged 18-30 years in good health.

CDR3 sequence: CASTKEEGTNNYGYTF. CDR3 sequence (DNA): TGTGCCAGCACCAAAGAGGAGGGAACCAATAACTATGGCTACACCTTC. The chain is built from TRBV7-9 and TRBJ1-2; D gene ambiguous. V lost 7 bases and J 1 base, leaving 19 bases between the germline ends. Germline loops: CDR1 SEHNR, CDR2 FQNEAQ (reference sequence). CDR3 size: 16 residues.